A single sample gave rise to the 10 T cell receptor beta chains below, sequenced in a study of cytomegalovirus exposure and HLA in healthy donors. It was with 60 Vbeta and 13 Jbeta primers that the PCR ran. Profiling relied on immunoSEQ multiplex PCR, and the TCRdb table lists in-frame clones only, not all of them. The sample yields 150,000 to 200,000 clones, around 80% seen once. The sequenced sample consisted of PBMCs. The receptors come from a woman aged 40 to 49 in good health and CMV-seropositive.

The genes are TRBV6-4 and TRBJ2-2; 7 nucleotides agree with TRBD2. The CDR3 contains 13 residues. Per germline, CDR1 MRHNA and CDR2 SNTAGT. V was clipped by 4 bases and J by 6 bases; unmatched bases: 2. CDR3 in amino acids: CASSASGAGELFF. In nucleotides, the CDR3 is TGTGCCAGCAGTGCCAGCGGGGCCGGGGAGCTGTTTTTT.

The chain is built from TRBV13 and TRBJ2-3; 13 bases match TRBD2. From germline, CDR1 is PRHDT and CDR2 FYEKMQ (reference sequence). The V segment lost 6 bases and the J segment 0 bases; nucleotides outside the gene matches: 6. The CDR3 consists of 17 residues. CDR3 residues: CASRTSGGASSTDTQYF. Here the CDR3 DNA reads TGTGCCAGCAGAACTAGCGGGGGGGCCTCTAGCACAGATACGCAGTATTTT.

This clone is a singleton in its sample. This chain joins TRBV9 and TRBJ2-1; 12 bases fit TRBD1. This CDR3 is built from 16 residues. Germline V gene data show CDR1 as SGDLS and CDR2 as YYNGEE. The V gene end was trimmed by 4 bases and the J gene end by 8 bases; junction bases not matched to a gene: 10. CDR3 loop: CASSLRDRGLVDEQFF. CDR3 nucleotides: TGTGCCAGCAGCCTCCGGGACAGGGGGCTCGTGGATGAGCAGTTCTTC.

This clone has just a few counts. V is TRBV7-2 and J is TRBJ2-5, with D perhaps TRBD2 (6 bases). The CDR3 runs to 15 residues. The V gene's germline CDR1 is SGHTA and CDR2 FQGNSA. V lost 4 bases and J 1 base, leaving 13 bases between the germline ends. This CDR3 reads CASSWRGAVQETQYF. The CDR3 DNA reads TGTGCCAGCAGCTGGCGGGGTGCGGTCCAAGAGACCCAGTACTTC.

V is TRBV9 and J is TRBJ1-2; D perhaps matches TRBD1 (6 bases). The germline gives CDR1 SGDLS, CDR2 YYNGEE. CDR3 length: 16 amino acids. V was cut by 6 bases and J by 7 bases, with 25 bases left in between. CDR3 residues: CASNRLGRQDLSGYTF. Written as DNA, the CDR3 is TGTGCCAGCAATCGTCTGGGTCGACAGGATTTGTCTGGCTACACCTTC.

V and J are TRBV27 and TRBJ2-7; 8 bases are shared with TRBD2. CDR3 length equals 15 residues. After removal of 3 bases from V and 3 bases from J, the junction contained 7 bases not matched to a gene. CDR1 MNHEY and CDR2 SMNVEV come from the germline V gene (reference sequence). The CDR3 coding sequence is TGTGCCAGCAGTTTCTCGCTAGCGGGTAGCTACGAGCAGTACTTC. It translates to CASSFSLAGSYEQYF.

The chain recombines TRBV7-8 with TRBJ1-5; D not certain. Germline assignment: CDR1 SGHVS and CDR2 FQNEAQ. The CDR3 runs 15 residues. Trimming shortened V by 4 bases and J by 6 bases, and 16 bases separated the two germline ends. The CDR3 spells CASSSFGEEGQPQHF. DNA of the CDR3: TGTGCCAGCAGCTCGTTCGGGGAGGAGGGTCAGCCCCAGCATTTT. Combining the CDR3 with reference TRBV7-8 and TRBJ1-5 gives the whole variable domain GAGVSQSPRYKVAKRGQDVALRCDPISGHVSLFWYQQALGQGPEFLTYFQNEAQLDKSGLPSDRFFAERPEGSVSTLKIQRTQQEDSAVYLCASSSFGEEGQPQHFGDGTRLSIL.

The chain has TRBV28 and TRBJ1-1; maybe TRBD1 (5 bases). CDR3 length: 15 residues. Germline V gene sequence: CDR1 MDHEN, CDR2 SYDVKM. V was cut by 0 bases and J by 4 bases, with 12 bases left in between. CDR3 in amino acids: CASSLWRGLGTEAFF. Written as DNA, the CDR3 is TGTGCCAGCAGTTTATGGCGGGGGTTGGGCACTGAAGCTTTCTTT.

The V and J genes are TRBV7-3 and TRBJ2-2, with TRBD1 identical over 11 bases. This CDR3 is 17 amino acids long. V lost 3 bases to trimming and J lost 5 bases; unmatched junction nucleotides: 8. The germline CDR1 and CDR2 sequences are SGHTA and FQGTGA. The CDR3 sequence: CASSFPGGTGGTGELFF. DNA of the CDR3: TGTGCCAGCAGCTTCCCTGGCGGGACAGGGGGGACCGGGGAGCTGTTTTTT.

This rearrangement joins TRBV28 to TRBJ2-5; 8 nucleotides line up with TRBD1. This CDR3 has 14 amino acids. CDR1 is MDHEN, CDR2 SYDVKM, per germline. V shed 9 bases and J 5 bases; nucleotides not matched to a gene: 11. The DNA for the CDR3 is TGTGCCAGTACGACAGGGGACATCGGGGAGACCCAGTACTTC. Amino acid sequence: CASTTGDIGETQYF.